This is a list of T cell receptor beta chains from one sample in a study of radiation and T cells in renal cell carcinoma. Profiled with immunoSEQ multiplex PCR; TCRdb holds only in-frame clones, not every one. The sample yields 100,000 to 150,000 clones, roughly four fifths seen once. This specimen was blood, taken from a patient whose treatment included radiotherapy and nephrectomy. All receptors derive from a man aged 50-59 years with renal cell carcinoma. The CDR3 runs from the conserved cysteine through the conserved F or W. The D gene is left open where the match is weak. Some rows have no size entry. The others give once, few or many, or a class for an expanded clone.

v_call,d_call,clone_size,j_call,cdr3_nt,cdr3_aa
TRBV5-6,-,-,TRBJ2-3,TGTGCCAGCAGCTTGGTTGGCAGTGTGGGGGGGCAGTATTTT,CASSLVGSVGGQYF
TRBV6-1,-,-,TRBJ2-5,TGTGCCAGCTGGGTCTGGGGGGGCGGTGAGACCCAGTACTTC,CASWVWGGGETQYF
TRBV4-1,TRBD2,-,TRBJ2-5,TGCGCCAGCAGCCCCGCGGGGAGGGGAGAGACCCAGTACTTC,CASSPAGRGETQYF
TRBV30,-,-,TRBJ1-4,TGTGCCTGGAGTCTGATAACTAATGAAAAACTGTTTTTT,CAWSLITNEKLFF
TRBV19,TRBD1,-,TRBJ2-1,TGTGCCAGTAGTATGGGACAGGGGGCCTACAATGAGCAGTTCTTC,CASSMGQGAYNEQFF
TRBV27,-,-,TRBJ1-2,TGTGCCAGCAGTCTTCACTTCGTGGGAGGAGGCTATGGCTACACCTTC,CASSLHFVGGGYGYTF
TRBV5-1,TRBD1,-,TRBJ1-1,TGCGCCAGCAGCTTGAGACAGGGGGCCTTGAAGGCTTTCTTT,CASSLRQGALKAFF
TRBV5-1,-,-,TRBJ2-1,TGCGCCAGCAGCTTGCTGGTGGGAGAAGGTGAGCAGTTCTTC,CASSLLVGEGEQFF
TRBV7-2,TRBD1,-,TRBJ1-4,TGTGCCAGCAGCTCAGGACAGGGGTACGAAAAACTGTTTTTT,CASSSGQGYEKLFF
TRBV4-2,-,few,TRBJ1-1,TGTGCCAGCAGCCAATCCAGGGGCCCCTCAGCTTTCTTT,CASSQSRGPSAFF
TRBV15,-,-,TRBJ1-2,TGTGCCACCAGCAGAGGGACAGCGGATAACTATGGCTACACCTTC,CATSRGTADNYGYTF